This entry features one T cell receptor (beta chain) sequence. This clonotype has more than one count but fewer than ten. No antigen is known for it. At one of its ends the junction is not consistent with the germline gene, which may arise from a read error. CDR1 SGHRS and CDR2 YFSETQ are derived from the germline V gene. CDR3 length: 15 amino acids, cysteine to phenylalanine. Only the CDR3 DNA is retained, 45 bases long and in frame from the first base. This sample is drawn from a study of T cells in Graves' hyperthyroidism and ophthalmopathy (dated by TCRdb to the late 2010s). About the full investigation: Peripheral blood was sampled at the time of initial diagnosis, prior to any treatment. To identify distinguishing TCR V-J signatures, a discovery cohort of about a hundred patients was used, comprising 40 to 45 with Graves' ophthalmopathy and 57 with stable Graves' hyperthyroidism. Prospective prediction of ophthalmopathy was tested in an independent validation cohort of 18 to 20 hyperthyroidism patients and 15 to 17 patients who later progressed to ophthalmopathy. The 75 to 100 discovery patients were divided at random into training and test sets in a 7:3 ratio. Thyroid tissue and blood T-cell repertoires from more than 5 Graves' hyperthyroidism patients were also compared in the study. After sampling, hyperthyroidism patients received methimazole starting at 30 mg daily, and ophthalmopathy patients received high-dose intravenous methylprednisolone. The paper reports TCR Vbeta CDR3 sequencing of some 140 peripheral blood samples: around 41 ophthalmopathy, about 75 hyperthyroidism and around 17 progressor patients. Paper-wide results and their limitations: During validation, the model predicted progression to ophthalmopathy a median of about 6.5 months ahead of onset, with approximately 70% sensitivity and around 72% specificity. In cross-validation, a model built on a 13 V-J signature told ophthalmopathy apart from stable hyperthyroidism with approximately 90% sensitivity and roughly 81% specificity, and in testing the same model reached 80%/75%. Blood samples also contained most of the expanded thyroid clonotypes (frequency above 0.001), which suggests that blood repertoires may reflect thyroid immune responses. Sample size was not statistically predetermined, and investigators were not blinded to group allocation.

Stable Graves' hyperthyroidism was defined as no progression to ophthalmopathy during 18 months of follow-up. Hyperthyroidism patients were newly diagnosed, with disease duration under 2 months, and aged 18 to 65 years. Exclusion was applied to patients with uncontrolled infections, other autoimmune diseases, pregnancy or lactation. Diagnoses were established on the basis of clinical symptoms, serum thyroxine and TRAb, thyroid ultrasound, and orbital computed tomography. PBMCs were separated from roughly 9.3 ml of fresh peripheral blood using Ficoll-Paque density gradient centrifugation. Total RNA was extracted using Trizol reagent, and RNA quality was assessed on an Agilent 2100 Bioanalyzer. The TCR beta CDR3 regions were amplified from the RNA transcripts. For the first round of RT-PCR on the TCR CDR3, the HTBI primer set was used together with the Qiagen OneStep RT-PCR kit. Libraries were constructed in a second round of multiplex PCR, after which size selection and purification were carried out. The libraries were sequenced on an Illumina HiSeq2000 using paired-end 100 bp reads. The study's own analysis went as follows. SOAPnuke was used to process the raw data, removing reads that contained adapters or uncalled bases, had a mean Phred below 15, or lacked an exact match to the constant primer or identifier. COPE v1.2.5 was used to merge high-quality paired reads, and clonotypes were defined as unique nucleotide sequences. Clonotypes were aligned to IMGT TRBV, TRBD and TRBJ reference segments using MiTCR v1.1. Only V-J combinations with frequency above 0.0001, covering approximately 99% of repertoires, were analysed. A TCS score was defined as the ratio between F50 (clonal expansion) and ExV (chaos), using BLOSUM62-based TCRdist between CDR3 peptides within each V-J. Welch's t-statistics and random forest reduced roughly 540 V-J features to under 15, which were used in a naive Bayes classifier (R e1071). The public reads were quality trimmed at Q25 with fastp and then assembled into clones with MiXCR by TCRdb, keeping productive beta chains. When rows share a CDR3 protein, they turn into one entry using the most common DNA and genes. The V and J calls here are based on TCRdb, not the publication. This sample lists around 500,000 distinct CDR3 sequences; 13% to 15% were detected once. The top ten constitute more than 11% of the sample.

Specimen: blood. The receptor was isolated from a woman aged 40 to 50 with Graves' hyperthyroidism. The V and J segments used are TRBV5-1 and TRBJ2-3, and perhaps TRBD2 as D gene, on 6 matching bases. The CDR3 sequence is CASRLGTGGTDTQYF. DNA sequence: TGCGCCAGCAGATTGGGGACTGGGGGTACAGATACGCAGTATTTT.